The entry that follows covers one T cell receptor (beta chain) sequence. Its antigen is still unknown. The entry originates in a study of cytomegalovirus exposure and HLA in healthy donors. Turning to the study itself: Caucasian-associated ancestry cluster membership applied to approximately 80% of around 400 genotyped donors. Study-wide results and caveats: Follow-up analysis later connected one missense variant in DCLRE1C with trimming of TCR beta V- and J-genes. Versus the roughly 700-donor mean, an Asian-associated ancestry cluster reportedly showed fewer N-insertions in a later analysis.

Both 60 Vbeta primers and 13 Jbeta primers went into the PCR. Sequenced by immunoSEQ multiplex PCR; TCRdb stores in-frame clones only, minus some. Recorded here are 55,000 to 80,000 clones; the top ten clones represent 2.7%. The CDR3 sequence is 14 residues long. Trimming took off 2 bases at V and 0 bases at J, with 8 bases between the two ends. The germline CDR1 and CDR2 sequences are SGHNT and YYREEE (reference sequence). The chain joins TRBV5-4 to TRBJ1-1; no firm D call. The TCR was taken from a man between 40 and 49 years old in good health and CMV-seronegative. The source material was PBMCs. This CDR3 is CASSLERVNTEAFF. Written as DNA, the CDR3 is TGTGCCAGCAGCTTAGAGAGGGTGAACACTGAAGCTTTCTTT.